This entry is about one T cell receptor beta chain. This sample is drawn from a study of low-dose radiotherapy and immunotherapy resistance in tumors. Time point: before trial treatment. The donors' treatment consisted of nivolumab, ipilimumab, aspirin, low-dose cyclophosphamide and low-dose radiotherapy. cDNA synthesis used a TRAV/TRBV-specific primer set for both chains. PCR amplification of the TCRs was performed with Phusion for 20 to 25 PCR cycles, and it relied on a constant-region primer together with a V-primer adapter. mRNA, once isolated, was amplified by in vitro transcription. TCRdb called the reads again in MiXCR, with one record for every CDR3 protein. The sample records 54,000 or so distinct CDR3 sequences, about 25% being singletons. This CDR3 contains 14 residues. The junction had 4 bases not matched to a gene; V was cut back by 5 bases and J by 2 bases. Germline CDR1 MNHNS, CDR2 SASEGT.

V usage is TRBV6-1 and J usage is TRBJ1-2, with TRBD1 matching 8 bases. The sample consisted of PBMCs, taken before treatment. This sequence was found in a male donor with prostate cancer. DNA of the CDR3: TGTGCCAGCAGTTCAGGGGGCATAAACTATGGCTACACCTTC. Protein sequence: CASSSGGINYGYTF.